This is a list of T cell receptor beta chains from one sample in a study of early T cells in non-severe SARS-CoV-2 infection. TCRdb itself ran the 5' RACE reads through MiXCR, one entry per CDR3 protein. The sample records roughly 66,000 distinct CDR3 sequences, roughly 10% being singletons. What was sequenced was whole blood. The source is an adult who was a healthcare worker with PCR-confirmed SARS-CoV-2 infection or an uninfected control (not recorded which). Each CDR3 is given with its conserved first and last residue. A D gene is named only where the DNA matches it firmly. The size of a clone is reported for some rows only, either as once, few or many, or as a class for expanded clones.

TRBJ2-3 | TRBV20-1 | . | . | TGCAGTGTTGGGTCTAACACAGATACGCAGTATTTT | CSVGSNTDTQYF
TRBJ2-3 | TRBV6-5 | TRBD2 | few | TGTGCCAGCAGCCCCCGGGCTAGCGGAAGCACAGATACGCAGTATTTT | CASSPRASGSTDTQYF
TRBJ2-7 | TRBV28 | TRBD2 | . | TGTGCCACGAGACTAGCTTCTACCTACGAGCAGTACTTC | CATRLASTYEQYF
TRBJ2-3 | TRBV3-1 | TRBD2 | . | TGTGCCAGCAGCAGGGACCTAGCGGAGGGTGGTGATACGCAGTATTTT | CASSRDLAEGGDTQYF
TRBJ1-2 | TRBV5-1 | . | many | TGCGCCAGCAGCCCGGACGGGACCCCATATGCTGATGGCTACACCTTC | CASSPDGTPYADGYTF
TRBJ2-7 | TRBV5-1 | . | few | TGCGCCAGCAGCTTGGAAGGGACGGGGACCTACGAGCAGTACTTC | CASSLEGTGTYEQYF
TRBJ2-7 | TRBV28 | . | many | TGTGCCAGCAGTCCAACAGCCCTCTACGAGCAGTACTTC | CASSPTALYEQYF
TRBJ2-1 | TRBV7-2 | TRBD2 | many | TGTGCCAGCATCCTATCTGCGGGAGGGAGCCGTGAGCAGTTCTTC | CASILSAGGSREQFF
TRBJ2-7 | TRBV5-1 | . | few | TGCGCCAGCAGCTCGAATGGACTTGGCTACGAGCAGTACTTC | CASSSNGLGYEQYF
TRBJ2-6 | TRBV5-1 | . | many | TGCGCCAGCAGCTTAGGACAGTCTGGGGCCAACGTCCTGACTTTC | CASSLGQSGANVLTF
TRBJ2-6 | TRBV28 | . | . | TGTGCCGTTAGGAACAGTCCTTACTCTGGGGCCAACGTCCTGACTTTC | CAVRNSPYSGANVLTF
TRBJ1-5 | TRBV7-6 | TRBD1 | many | TGTGCCAGCAGCCAAGGGGCAGGGGGCCATCAGCCCCAGCATTTT | CASSQGAGGHQPQHF
TRBJ2-7 | TRBV20-1 | TRBD2 | many | TGCAGTGCTAGAAGAACTAGCGGGAAGGACGAGCAGTACTTC | CSARRTSGKDEQYF
TRBJ1-6 | TRBV28 | . | many | TGTGCCAGCAGCTGGGGTTATAATTCACCCCTCCACTTT | CASSWGYNSPLHF
TRBJ2-1 | TRBV28 | . | many | TGTGCCAGCGGTGGTAGCGGTTACAATGAGCAGTTCTTC | CASGGSGYNEQFF
TRBJ2-7 | TRBV7-3 | . | . | TGTGCCAGCAGCCCCGGACTGATTCCATACGAGCAGTACTTC | CASSPGLIPYEQYF
TRBJ2-5 | TRBV19 | . | many | TGTGCCAGTAGTAGAACCGGGACGGGGGAGACCCAGTACTTC | CASSRTGTGETQYF
TRBJ2-5 | TRBV29-1 | . | many | TGCAGCGTTGAGGGGGGGGCTAGTTGGGCTAGGAAGACCCAGTACTTC | CSVEGGASWARKTQYF
TRBJ2-5 | TRBV3-1 | . | . | TGTGCCAGCAGCTCAGTAGGCGGTAACCCTGAAGAGACCCAGTACTTC | CASSSVGGNPEETQYF
TRBJ1-6 | TRBV7-2 | TRBD1 | many | TGTGCCAGCAGCTCCGGGACAGGGCTTAATTCACCCCTCCACTTT | CASSSGTGLNSPLHF
TRBJ2-7 | TRBV7-4 | . | few | TGTGCCAGCAGCCCGAGGGGCTGCCTCCCATCCTACGAGCAGTACTTC | CASSPRGCLPSYEQYF
TRBJ1-1 | TRBV5-1 | TRBD1 | . | TGCGCCAGCAGACCACAGGGGGCCTCCACTGAAGCTTTCTTT | CASRPQGASTEAFF
TRBJ1-2 | TRBV5-4 | . | few | TGTGCCAGCAGCTTGGGACACAACTATGGCTACACCTTC | CASSLGHNYGYTF
TRBJ1-2 | TRBV5-1 | TRBD1 | many | TGCGCCAGCACACAGGGGAACTATGGCTACACCTTC | CASTQGNYGYTF
TRBJ2-3 | TRBV6-2/TRBV6-3 | . | few | TGTGCCAGCAGTTACCTTCTGAGCACAGATACGCAGTATTTT | CASSYLLSTDTQYF
TRBJ1-6 | TRBV7-2 | TRBD1 | many | TGTGCCAGCAGCTTAGAGACAGGGGCGTCTTCACCCCTCCACTTT | CASSLETGASSPLHF
TRBJ2-3 | TRBV7-2 | TRBD2 | . | TGTGCCAGCAGCTCCCGACTAGCGGGAGGCCATGATACGCAGTATTTT | CASSSRLAGGHDTQYF
TRBJ1-4 | TRBV2 | TRBD1 | few | TGTGCCAGCAGTGTAGGCAGGGGGAGTGAAAAACTGTTTTTT | CASSVGRGSEKLFF
TRBJ1-6 | TRBV6-2/TRBV6-3 | . | many | TGTGCCAGCAGTAAGGGATCCGGCAATTCACCCCTCCACTTT | CASSKGSGNSPLHF
TRBJ1-5 | TRBV12-3/TRBV12-4 | . | . | TGTGCCAGCAGCTCACAGGGTACGCAGCCCCAGCATTTT | CASSSQGTQPQHF
TRBJ2-1 | TRBV6-4 | . | . | TGTGCCAGCAGTGCTGACACCTACAATGAGCAGTTCTTC | CASSADTYNEQFF
TRBJ2-3 | TRBV6-5 | . | . | TGTGCCAGCAGTTACTCACTTTACACAGATACGCAGTATTTT | CASSYSLYTDTQYF
TRBJ1-5 | TRBV5-1 | . | few | TGCGCCAGCAGCTTGGGCAGGGATCAGCCCCAGCATTTT | CASSLGRDQPQHF
TRBJ1-5 | TRBV6-1 | . | . | TGTGCCAGCAGTGAGAGCCTAACTATTGCTCAGCCCCAGCATTTT | CASSESLTIAQPQHF
TRBJ2-7 | TRBV6-1 | . | . | TGTGCCAGCAGTGAATATGGGACGCAGAGGAACGAGCAGTACTTC | CASSEYGTQRNEQYF
TRBJ2-1 | TRBV3-1 | TRBD1 | . | TGTGCCAGCAGCTCAAACCCAAGGACAGGGATCAATGAGCAGTTCTTC | CASSSNPRTGINEQFF
TRBJ1-1 | TRBV5-1 | . | few | TGCGCCAGCAGCTTGGATCGGGGAAACACTGAAGCTTTCTTT | CASSLDRGNTEAFF
TRBJ1-4 | TRBV10-2 | . | . | TGCGCCAGCAGTGAGGAGGGGGGAATGAAAAAACTGTTTTTT | CASSEEGGMKKLFF
TRBJ2-3 | TRBV27 | . | many | TGTGCCAGCAGTTTCTGGAAGGGGGCAGATACGCAGTATTTT | CASSFWKGADTQYF
TRBJ1-4 | TRBV20-1 | . | . | TGCAGTGCAAGTGGACGCAATGAAAAACTGTTTTTT | CSASGRNEKLFF
TRBJ1-2 | TRBV6-5 | . | few | TGTGCCAGCCATGGCGGCGGAGGTTCTGCCGGCGCTGCCTATGGCTACACCTTC | CASHGGGGSAGAAYGYTF
TRBJ2-7 | TRBV27 | . | . | TGTGCCAGCAGTTTATGGCCCTCGAGGCGGCTAAATGGAGATTACGAGCAGTACTTC | CASSLWPSRRLNGDYEQYF
TRBJ2-3 | TRBV12-3/TRBV12-4 | TRBD2 | many | TGTGCCAGCAGCTGGGGGGGAGGGCCGACAGATACGCAGTATTTT | CASSWGGGPTDTQYF
TRBJ2-2 | TRBV10-3 | . | few | TGTGCCATCGGTTCCGGGAACGCGAACACCGGGGAGCTGTTTTTT | CAIGSGNANTGELFF
TRBJ1-2 | TRBV5-5 | . | many | TGTGCCAGCAGCCTGGAAGGCCCCGGCTATGGCTACACCTTC | CASSLEGPGYGYTF
TRBJ2-1 | TRBV20-1 | TRBD2 | many | TGCATATTAGCGGGAACCTACAATGAGCAGTTCTTC | CILAGTYNEQFF
TRBJ2-3 | TRBV11-1 | . | . | TGTGCCAGCAGCAAAAACCGGGACTCTTCTTTTAGCACAGATACGCGGTATTTT | CASSKNRDSSFSTDTRYF
TRBJ2-3 | TRBV12-3/TRBV12-4 | . | many | TGTGCCAGCAGGCCGAGGGACAACTCAGATACGCAGTATTTT | CASRPRDNSDTQYF
TRBJ2-7 | TRBV27 | . | few | TGTGCCAGCAGTTTAAGCCCAGATCACTACGAGCAGTACTTC | CASSLSPDHYEQYF
TRBJ2-6 | TRBV29-1 | . | many | TGCAGCGTTGCGACAGGTGGTGGGGCCAACGTCCTGACTTTC | CSVATGGGANVLTF
TRBJ1-1 | TRBV7-2 | . | few | TGTGCCAGCAGCTCGGCCGACAGGGCTTTCTTT | CASSSADRAFF
TRBJ1-2 | TRBV7-3 | . | . | TGTGCCAGCAGCCCCCTGGAGGCGTTGAACTATGGCTACACCTTC | CASSPLEALNYGYTF
TRBJ2-1 | TRBV6-5 | TRBD1 | few | TGTGCCAGCAGTTACTCTGGACAGGGTAACAATGAGCAGTTCTTC | CASSYSGQGNNEQFF